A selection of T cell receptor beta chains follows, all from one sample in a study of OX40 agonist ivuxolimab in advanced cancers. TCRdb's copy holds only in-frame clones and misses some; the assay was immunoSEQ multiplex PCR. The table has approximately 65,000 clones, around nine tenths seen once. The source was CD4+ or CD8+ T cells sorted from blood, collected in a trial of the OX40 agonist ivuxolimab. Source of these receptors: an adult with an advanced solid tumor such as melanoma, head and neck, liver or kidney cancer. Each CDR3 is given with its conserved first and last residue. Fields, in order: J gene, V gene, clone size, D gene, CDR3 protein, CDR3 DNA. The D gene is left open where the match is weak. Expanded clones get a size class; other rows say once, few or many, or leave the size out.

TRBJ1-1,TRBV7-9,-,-,CASSRYLGGGTNTEAFF,TGTGCCAGCAGCCGATATTTAGGGGGAGGGACGAACACTGAAGCTTTCTTT
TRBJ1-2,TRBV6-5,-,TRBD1,CASSPQTGDYGYTF,TGTGCCAGCAGCCCTCAGACAGGGGACTATGGCTACACCTTC
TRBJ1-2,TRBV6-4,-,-,CASSDSPWADGYTF,TGTGCCAGCAGTGACTCGCCTTGGGCCGATGGCTACACCTTC
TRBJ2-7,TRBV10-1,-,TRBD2,CASSDSAGGEEQYF,TGCGCCAGCAGTGATTCAGCGGGAGGTGAGGAGCAGTACTTC
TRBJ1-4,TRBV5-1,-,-,CASSSTVGGDEKLFF,TGCGCCAGCAGCTCGACGGTAGGGGGGGATGAAAAACTGTTTTTT
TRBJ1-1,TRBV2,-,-,CASRGTMGTEAFF,TGTGCCAGCAGGGGGACTATGGGCACTGAAGCTTTCTTT
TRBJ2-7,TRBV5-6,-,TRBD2,CASSFAMGLAGGSEQYF,TGTGCCAGCAGCTTTGCGATGGGACTAGCGGGAGGGTCCGAGCAGTACTTC
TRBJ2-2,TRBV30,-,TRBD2,CAWSPREAPGELFF,TGTGCCTGGAGTCCCCGGGAGGCTCCCGGGGAGCTGTTTTTT
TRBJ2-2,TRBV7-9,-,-,CASSFQARVLGGELFF,TGTGCCAGCAGCTTTCAAGCCAGGGTATTGGGCGGGGAGCTGTTTTTT
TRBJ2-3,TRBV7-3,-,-,CASSPLGVDTQYF,TGTGCCAGCAGCCCTCTCGGGGTAGATACGCAGTATTTT
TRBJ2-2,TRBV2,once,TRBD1,CASQGTGLISTGELFF,TGTGCCAGCCAGGGGACAGGGCTCATATCCACCGGGGAGCTGTTTTTT
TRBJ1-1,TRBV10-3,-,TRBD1,CAISGTGAIPNTEAFF,TGTGCCATCTCCGGGACAGGGGCAATCCCGAACACTGAAGCTTTCTTT
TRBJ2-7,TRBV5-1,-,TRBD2,CASSSPGLAGASEQYF,TGCGCCAGCAGCTCGCCGGGACTAGCGGGAGCGAGTGAGCAGTACTTC
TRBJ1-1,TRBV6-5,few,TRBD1,CASSRQGNTEAFF,TGTGCCAGCAGCCGACAGGGGAACACTGAAGCTTTCTTT